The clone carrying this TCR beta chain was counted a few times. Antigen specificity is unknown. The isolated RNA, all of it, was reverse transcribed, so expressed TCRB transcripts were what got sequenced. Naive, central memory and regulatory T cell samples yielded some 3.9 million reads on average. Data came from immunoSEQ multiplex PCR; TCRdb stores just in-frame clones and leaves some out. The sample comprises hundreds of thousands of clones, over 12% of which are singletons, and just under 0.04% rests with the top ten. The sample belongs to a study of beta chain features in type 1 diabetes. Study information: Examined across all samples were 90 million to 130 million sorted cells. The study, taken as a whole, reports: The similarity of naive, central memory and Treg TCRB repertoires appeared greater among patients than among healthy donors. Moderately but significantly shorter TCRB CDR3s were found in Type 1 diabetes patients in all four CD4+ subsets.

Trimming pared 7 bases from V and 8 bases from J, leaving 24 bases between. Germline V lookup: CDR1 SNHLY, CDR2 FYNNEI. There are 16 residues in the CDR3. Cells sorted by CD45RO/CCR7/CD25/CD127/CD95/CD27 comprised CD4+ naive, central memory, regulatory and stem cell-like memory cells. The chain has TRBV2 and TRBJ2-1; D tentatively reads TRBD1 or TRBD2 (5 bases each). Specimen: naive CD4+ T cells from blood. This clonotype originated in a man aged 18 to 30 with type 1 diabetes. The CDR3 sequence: CASIRTGTRSVDEQFF. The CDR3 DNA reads TGTGCCAGCATCCGAACCGGGACCCGGTCCGTCGATGAGCAGTTCTTC. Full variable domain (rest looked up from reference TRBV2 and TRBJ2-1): EPEVTQTPSHQVTQMGQEVILRCVPISNHLYFYWYRQILGQKVEFLVSFYNNEISEKSEIFDDQFSVERPDGSNFTLKIRSTKLEDSAMYFCASIRTGTRSVDEQFFGPGTRLTVL.